The entry below describes one TCR beta chain. The antigen is undetermined. Susac syndrome patients met recently defined diagnostic criteria for definite or probable disease. The germline V gene has CDR1 LNHNV and CDR2 YYDKDF (reference sequence). V shed 1 base and J shed 10 bases, with 17 bases lying between them. The CDR3 is made up of 15 amino acids. This sample stems from a study of CD8 T cells in Susac syndrome. General study points: CD8+ clonal expansion in Susac peaked in TEMRA cells and active patients. The number of Susac-specific public clones found was around 16 in total CD8+ repertoires and about five in CD8+ TEMRA repertoires.

The RNA input was about 0.5 to 1 ug, and it was reverse transcribed with random hexamers. TCRdb re-derived calls from the immunoSEQ multiplex PCR reads in MiXCR, one entry per CDR3 protein. The sample yields fewer than 85,000 distinct CDR3 sequences, 94% seen once. The specimen sequenced was CD8+ T cells from PBMCs. This clonotype was obtained from a human donor with Susac syndrome. The chain recombines TRBV15 with TRBJ2-1; D is possibly TRBD1 (6 bases). This CDR3 is CATSRVSGTRPEQFF. CDR3 nucleotides: TGTGCCACCAGCAGAGTCTCCGGGACACGTCCCGAGCAGTTCTTC.